This record covers a single TCR beta chain. This specimen comes from a study of blood T cell repertoires in COVID-19. This CDR3 region has 14 residues. The germline gives CDR1 SGHRS, CDR2 YFSETQ. Between the trimmed V and J ends, which lost 2 bases and 7 bases, there was a span of 12 bases. Measured with immunoSEQ multiplex PCR; TCRdb has only the in-frame clones, and not every one. The sample includes 300,000 to 400,000 clones, roughly 87% of them seen just once. The sequence derives from a man aged 50 to 59 with active or convalescent COVID-19. The J gene is TRBJ1-4, the V gene TRBV5-1; tentative D call: TRBD1 (6 bases). The material sequenced was peripheral blood. DNA of the CDR3: TGCGCCAGCAGCTTAGCAGGGGCTGGTGAAAAACTGTTTTTT. This gives the protein CASSLAGAGEKLFF. The entire variable domain, with the rest obtained from reference TRBV5-1 and TRBJ1-4, is as follows: KAGVTQTPRYLIKTRGQQVTLSCSPISGHRSVSWYQQTPGQGLQFLFEYFSETQRNKGNFPGRFSGRQFSNSRSEMNVSTLELGDSALYLCASSLAGAGEKLFFGSGTQLSVL.